Each of the 32 T cell receptor beta chains below was sequenced from the same sample in a study of long-term antiretroviral therapy in people with HIV. With survey level as its setting, the immunoSEQ assay was v3.0. TCRdb's table, derived via immunoSEQ multiplex PCR, lists solely in-frame clones and lacks some. The data show 20,000 to 25,000 clones, around 87% seen once. Sequencing used unsorted PBMCs, obtained 0.2 years before starting antiretroviral therapy. These receptors all stem from a man aged 18-30 years with HIV.

The chain uses TRBV4-1 and TRBJ2-7; D uncertain. CDR3 length: 14 amino acids. V was trimmed by 3 bases and J by 4 bases, leaving 13 bases between them. Germline V gene data show CDR1 as MGHRA and CDR2 as YSYEKL. The CDR3 region is CASSQPKTGYEQYF. The CDR3 DNA follows: TGCGCCAGCAGCCAGCCTAAGACCGGATACGAGCAGTACTTC.

The genes are TRBV11-3 and TRBJ2-2; 9 bases match TRBD2. Germline loops: CDR1 SGHNT, CDR2 YENEEA. V lost 3 bases to trimming and J lost 10 bases; unmatched junction nucleotides: 3. CDR3 length equals 13 residues. CDR3 nucleotide sequence: TGTGCCAGCAGCTTCTTAGCGGGGGCGGAGCTGTTTTTT. As protein: CASSFLAGAELFF.

The CDR3 is CASSFYTEAFF. The CDR3 DNA reads TGTGCCAGCAGTTTTTACACTGAAGCTTTCTTT. The chain joins TRBV25-1 to TRBJ1-1, with D unresolved. The CDR3 is 11 residues long. The germline V gene has CDR1 MGHDK and CDR2 SYGVNS. V lost 5 bases to trimming and J lost 3 bases, with 4 bases between them.

The chain carries TRBV5-1 and TRBJ2-1; D uncertain. Germline V gene sequence: CDR1 SGHRS, CDR2 YFSETQ. Trimming cost V 0 bases and J 0 bases, with 4 bases left between them. The CDR3 is 14 amino acids. CDR3 loop: CASSLGASYNEQFF. CDR3 DNA: TGCGCCAGCAGCTTGGGGGCCTCCTACAATGAGCAGTTCTTC.

The J gene is TRBJ2-6, the V gene TRBV19, with no clear D. V gave up 5 bases and J gave up 0 bases, with 14 bases separating them. CDR3 size: 17 residues. Germline values: CDR1 LNHDA, CDR2 SQIVND (reference sequence). Here the CDR3 DNA reads TGTGCCAGTAGTGGTTCTGGCAGTTTCTCTGGGGCCAACGTCCTGACTTTC. It yields the protein CASSGSGSFSGANVLTF. The complete variable domain, with remaining parts taken from reference TRBV19 and TRBJ2-6, reads DGGITQSPKYLFRKEGQNVTLSCEQNLNHDAMYWYRQDPGQGLRLIYYSQIVNDFQKGDIAEGYSVSREKKESFPLTVTSAQKNPTAFYLCASSGSGSFSGANVLTFGAGSRLTVL.

The CDR3 here is CASSIGRINTEAFF. CDR3 in DNA: TGTGCCAGTAGTATAGGGCGGATAAACACTGAAGCTTTCTTT. The chain employs TRBV19 and TRBJ1-1; D uncertain. The germline V gene encodes CDR1 LNHDA and CDR2 SQIVND (reference sequence). The CDR3 extends over 14 amino acids. With 1 base removed from V and 2 bases from J, the gap between germline ends came to 8 bases.

The chain combines TRBV18 with TRBJ2-7; D tentatively fits TRBD1 or TRBD2 (6 bases each). Between the trimmed V and J ends, which lost 6 bases and 4 bases, there was a span of 10 bases. This CDR3 is built from 12 residues. Germline V gives CDR1 KGHSH, CDR2 LQKENI. This chain's CDR3 is CASSQGGYEQYF. DNA for the CDR3: TGTGCCAGCTCCCAAGGGGGGTACGAGCAGTACTTC.

This clone was detected only a few times. This rearrangement joins TRBV4-2 to TRBJ1-1; D not resolved. The V and J ends lost 0 bases and 0 bases respectively, with 11 bases between them. The CDR3 extends over 16 amino acids. Germline V gene lookup returns CDR1 LGHNA and CDR2 YNFKEQ. The CDR3 loop reads CASSQDLTLLNTEAFF. CDR3 bases: TGTGCCAGCAGCCAAGATTTGACGCTCTTGAACACTGAAGCTTTCTTT.

The chain couples TRBV29-1 to TRBJ2-1, with 7 bases that match TRBD1. Per germline, CDR1 SQVTM and CDR2 ANQGSEA. The CDR3 consists of 15 residues. Losses at the gene ends were 8 bases for V and 3 bases for J; bases not matched to a gene: 13. CDR3 residues: CSTSSGTAYYNEQFF. The CDR3 DNA reads as TGCAGCACCTCATCCGGGACAGCCTACTACAATGAGCAGTTCTTC.

The chain is built from TRBV5-4 and TRBJ2-1, with D possibly TRBD2 on 7 matching bases. V lost 0 bases to trimming and J lost 7 bases, with 11 bases between them. Germline V gives CDR1 SGHNT, CDR2 YYREEE (reference sequence). CDR3 length: 14 residues. The CDR3 DNA sequence: TGTGCCAGCAGCTTGGCGGGGGGCGGGAATGAGCAGTTCTTC. Protein: CASSLAGGGNEQFF. Looking up the rest from reference TRBV5-4 and TRBJ2-1 gives the full variable domain: ETGVTQSPTHLIKTRGQQVTLRCSSQSGHNTVSWYQQALGQGPQFIFQYYREEENGRGNFPPRFSGLQFPNYSSELNVNALELDDSALYLCASSLAGGGNEQFFGPGTRLTVL.

The rearrangement links TRBV13 to TRBJ2-7; D call uncertain. Germline values: CDR1 PRHDT, CDR2 FYEKMQ (reference sequence). This CDR3 is 11 amino acids long. V was clipped by 3 bases and J by 6 bases, with 6 bases between them. The chain's CDR3 is CASSFGGEQYF. Here the CDR3 DNA reads TGTGCCAGCAGCTTTGGCGGCGAGCAGTACTTC.

CDR3 sequence (DNA): TGTGCCAGCACCCCACCGCGAGGAAAGCAGTACTTC. It translates to CASTPPRGKQYF. The genes are TRBV28 and TRBJ2-7; D gene uncertain. Trimming stripped 7 bases from V and 8 bases from J, with 15 bases between. The V gene's germline CDR1 is MDHEN and CDR2 SYDVKM. This CDR3 spans 12 amino acids.

V usage is TRBV7-9 and J usage is TRBJ2-1, with 8 nucleotides matching TRBD2. J lost 9 bases, V lost 4 bases, and 2 bases had no gene match. This CDR3 contains 12 residues. Germline V lookup: CDR1 SEHNR, CDR2 FQNEAQ (reference sequence). The CDR3, as DNA: TGTGCCAGCAGCTCCCGGGGGGGTGAGCAGTTCTTC. It codes for CASSSRGGEQFF.

The chain combines TRBV25-1 with TRBJ2-7, with TRBD2 identical over 15 bases. Per germline, CDR1 MGHDK and CDR2 SYGVNS. The CDR3 extends over 16 amino acids. V trimming: 3 bases; J trimming: 4 bases; junction bases outside the gene matches: 4. The CDR3 is CASSDPGLAGGYEQYF. CDR3 nucleotides: TGTGCCAGCAGTGACCCCGGACTAGCGGGAGGGTACGAGCAGTACTTC.

The chain has TRBV7-5 and TRBJ1-2. TRBV7-5 is a pseudogene segment. This CDR3 spans 11 amino acids. CDR3 region: CARSCNERYTF. CDR3 in DNA: TGTGCCAGAAGCTGCAACGAGCGCTACACCTTC.

J is TRBJ1-1 and V is TRBV11-2, with no clear D. With 5 bases removed from V and 1 base from J, the gap between germline ends came to 8 bases. The CDR3 contains 13 residues. Germline V gene data show CDR1 as SGHAT and CDR2 as FQNNGV. The CDR3 spells CASSPGPNTEAFF. As DNA, the CDR3 is TGTGCCAGCAGCCCGGGCCCGAACACTGAAGCTTTCTTT. Full variable domain (remainder filled in from reference TRBV11-2 and TRBJ1-1): EAGVAQSPRYKIIEKRQSVAFWCNPISGHATLYWYQQILGQGPKLLIQFQNNGVVDDSQLPKDRFSAERLKGVDSTLKIQPAKLEDSAVYLCASSPGPNTEAFFGQGTRLTVV.

The chain joins TRBV5-6 to TRBJ1-2; D gene unclear. CDR3 size: 14 residues. Trimming shortened V by 4 bases and J by 6 bases, and 16 bases separated the two germline ends. Germline V gene data show CDR1 as SGHDT and CDR2 as YYEEEE. CDR3 nucleotides: TGTGCCAGCAGCCGGGCTGGCGGGATGGATGGCTACACCTTC. Protein sequence: CASSRAGGMDGYTF.

The chain uses TRBV29-1 and TRBJ2-1, with D possibly being TRBD2 (5 bases). The length of the CDR3 is 13 residues. Germline CDR1 is SQVTM and CDR2 is ANQGSEA. The germline V and J ends were trimmed by 7 bases and 5 bases, with 15 bases remaining between them. This CDR3 reads CSAAGAPDNEQFF. Written as DNA, the CDR3 is TGCAGCGCCGCGGGTGCCCCAGACAATGAGCAGTTCTTC.

The V gene is TRBV5-1, the J gene TRBJ1-3; 7 bases align to TRBD1. The length of the CDR3 is 15 residues. J was trimmed by 6 bases and V by 3 bases; bases with no gene match: 9. Per germline, CDR1 SGHRS and CDR2 YFSETQ. The CDR3 here is CASSWTGTEENTIYF. DNA of the CDR3: TGCGCCAGCAGCTGGACCGGGACAGAAGAAAACACCATATATTTT.

V gene TRBV27 combines with J gene TRBJ1-1; D remains ambiguous. V gave up 4 bases and J gave up 2 bases, with 8 bases separating them. Looked up from germline, CDR1 is MNHEY and CDR2 is SMNVEV (reference sequence). The CDR3 is 13 amino acids. Here the CDR3 DNA reads TGTGCCAGCAGTTCCCCCCTAAACACTGAAGCTTTCTTT. It encodes CASSSPLNTEAFF.

As concerns this clone: A junction boundary mismatches the germline segment, possibly from a read error. Other DNA sequences in the sample encode the same CDR3. The rearrangement joins TRBV18 to TRBJ1-4; TRBD1 is a possible D gene (5 bases). CDR1 and CDR2 from the germline V gene are KGHSH and LQKENI. The length of the CDR3 is 16 residues. CDR3 in amino acids: CASSPKTGESGEKLFF. CDR3 nucleotides: TGCGCCAGCTCACCAAAAACGGGGGAAAGTGGCGAAAAACTGTTTTTT.

CDR3 region: CASRPDRVGGEQYF. Written as DNA, the CDR3 is TGTGCCAGCAGACCCGACAGGGTCGGAGGCGAGCAGTACTTC. The V and J genes are TRBV28 and TRBJ2-7, with 7 bases that match TRBD1. V lost 6 bases and J lost 6; bases outside the gene matches: 11. CDR3 length equals 14 residues. Germline CDR1 reads MDHEN; CDR2 reads SYDVKM. Full variable domain (missing parts from reference TRBV28 and TRBJ2-7): DVKVTQSSRYLVKRTGEKVFLECVQDMDHENMFWYRQDPGLGLRLIYFSYDVKMKEKGDIPEGYSVSREKKERFSLILESASTNQTSMYLCASRPDRVGGEQYFGPGTRLTVT.

The chain combines TRBV7-9 with TRBJ1-1; D ambiguous. Trimming left V 1 base short and J 7 bases short, with 10 bases between. Germline lookup yields CDR1 SEHNR and CDR2 FQNEAQ (reference sequence). This CDR3 region has 13 residues. This CDR3 reads CASSLGTAREAFF. As DNA, the CDR3 is TGTGCCAGCAGCTTAGGGACTGCTCGTGAAGCTTTCTTT.

The chain is built from TRBV6-5 and TRBJ1-3; 9 bases map to TRBD1. Germline CDR1 is MNHEY and CDR2 is SVGAGI. CDR3 length: 15 residues. V was clipped by 3 bases and J by 7 bases; unmatched bases: 7. The DNA of the CDR3 is TGTGCCAGCAGTTATGGGACAGGGAGCGGGAACACCATATATTTT. The encoded protein is CASSYGTGSGNTIYF.

This sequence joins TRBV9 and TRBJ2-1; a possible D gene is TRBD1 (6 bases). The length of the CDR3 is 15 residues. The V gene's germline CDR1 is SGDLS and CDR2 YYNGEE. The ends were cut back, 3 bases at V and 8 bases at J, with 18 bases in the middle. CDR3 region: CASSAWDIKSDEQFF. CDR3 coding DNA: TGTGCCAGCAGCGCCTGGGACATCAAAAGCGATGAGCAGTTCTTC.

The chain carries TRBV7-8 and TRBJ2-7; D perhaps matches TRBD1 (6 bases). This CDR3 region has 14 residues. With 2 bases removed from V and 6 bases from J, the gap between germline ends came to 14 bases. The germline gives CDR1 SGHVS, CDR2 FQNEAQ. The CDR3 protein is CASSLTGLYAEQYF. In nucleotides, the CDR3 is TGTGCCAGCAGCTTAACAGGGCTCTATGCCGAGCAGTACTTC.

The V and J genes are TRBV11-2 and TRBJ2-1, with D perhaps assigned TRBD1 or TRBD2 (5 bases each). The CDR3 sequence is 15 residues long. V lost 2 bases and J lost 4, with 12 bases in between. CDR1 is SGHAT, CDR2 FQNNGV, per germline. CDR3 residues: CASSLFRESYNEQFF. In nucleotides, the CDR3 is TGTGCCAGCAGCTTATTCAGGGAGTCATACAATGAGCAGTTCTTC.

V is TRBV27 and J is TRBJ2-3; D gene uncertain. The CDR3 extends over 14 amino acids. The V end lost 3 bases, the J end lost 0 bases, and 7 bases lay between the germline ends. The germline V gene encodes CDR1 MNHEY and CDR2 SMNVEV (reference sequence). The DNA of the CDR3 is TGTGCCAGCAGTTTTCAAGCTAGCACAGATACGCAGTATTTT. Its translation is CASSFQASTDTQYF.

This rearrangement joins TRBV7-9 to TRBJ2-7, with 10 positions matching TRBD1. The CDR3 contains 15 residues. V gave up 3 bases and J gave up 2 bases; unmatched junction bases: 4. Germline assignment: CDR1 SEHNR and CDR2 FQNEAQ (reference sequence). DNA for the CDR3: TGTGCCAGCAGCTTGCCGGGACAGGGGCCCTACGAGCAGTACTTC. Protein: CASSLPGQGPYEQYF.

The chain links TRBV11-2 to TRBJ2-7, with a tentative D call TRBD2 (6 bases). CDR3 length equals 14 residues. CDR1 SGHAT and CDR2 FQNNGV come from the germline V gene. Deletions cut 3 bases from V and 3 bases from J, with 12 bases between. The CDR3 region is CASSLGGGDYEQYF. CDR3 sequence (DNA): TGTGCCAGCAGCTTGGGAGGCGGGGACTACGAGCAGTACTTC.

V and J are TRBV7-8 and TRBJ2-5; D gene uncertain. Germline assignment: CDR1 SGHVS and CDR2 FQNEAQ. This CDR3 has 13 amino acids. The V gene lost 8 bases and the J gene lost 1 base, with 11 bases spanning the gap. CDR3 sequence (DNA): TGTGCCAGCGCGCCCCTTCCCCAAGAGACCCAGTACTTC. As protein: CASAPLPQETQYF.

The chain links TRBV9 to TRBJ1-1; 7 bases match TRBD1. After removal of 3 bases from V and 5 bases from J, the junction contained 4 bases not matched to a gene. The CDR3 loop spans 13 amino acids. Looked up from germline, CDR1 is SGDLS and CDR2 is YYNGEE. The CDR3: CASSALQGTEAFF. CDR3 bases: TGTGCCAGCAGCGCACTACAGGGGACTGAAGCTTTCTTT.